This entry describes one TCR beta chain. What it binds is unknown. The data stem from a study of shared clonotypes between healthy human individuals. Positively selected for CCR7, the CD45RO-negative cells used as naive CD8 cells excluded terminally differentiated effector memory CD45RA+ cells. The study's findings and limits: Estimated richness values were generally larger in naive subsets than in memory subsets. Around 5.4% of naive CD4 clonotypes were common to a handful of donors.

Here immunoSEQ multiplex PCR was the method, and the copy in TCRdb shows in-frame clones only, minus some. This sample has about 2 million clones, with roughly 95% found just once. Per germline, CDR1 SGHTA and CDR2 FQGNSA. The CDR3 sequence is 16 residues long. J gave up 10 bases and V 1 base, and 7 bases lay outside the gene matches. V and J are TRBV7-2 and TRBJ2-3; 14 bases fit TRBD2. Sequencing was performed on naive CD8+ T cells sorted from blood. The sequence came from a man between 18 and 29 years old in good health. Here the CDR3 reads CASSLVSGLAGDSQYF. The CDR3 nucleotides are TGTGCCAGCAGCTTAGTTTCGGGACTAGCGGGGGATTCGCAGTATTTT.